The entry that follows covers one T cell receptor (beta chain) sequence. Its antigen is undetermined. The V segment lost 7 bases and the J segment 6 bases; nucleotides outside the gene matches: 6. The CDR3 has 14 residues. The germline CDR1 and CDR2 sequences are MNHEY and SMNVEV (reference sequence). The data belong to a study of cytomegalovirus exposure and HLA in healthy donors. General study findings and limits: Common viral pathogens seemed, in a later analysis, to connect with several of the most significant clusters. Later work found most CMV-associated TCR beta chains apparently HLA-restricted. 164 TCR beta chains were listed as cytomegalovirus-associated. A classifier reportedly called cytomegalovirus status with high sensitivity and specificity.

The PCR contained 60 Vbeta and 13 Jbeta primers. The protocol was immunoSEQ multiplex PCR, while the TCRdb copy is restricted to in-frame clones and leaves out a portion. The table lists approximately 140,000 clones, about 80% of them singletons, with around 4.3% in the top ten. The chain joins TRBV27 to TRBJ2-2; 9 nucleotides line up with TRBD2. The sample comprised PBMCs. The sequence was obtained from a middle-aged man in good health and CMV-seropositive. This CDR3 reads CASTPAGGPGELFF. DNA for the CDR3: TGTGCCAGCACTCCAGCGGGGGGCCCCGGGGAGCTGTTTTTT.